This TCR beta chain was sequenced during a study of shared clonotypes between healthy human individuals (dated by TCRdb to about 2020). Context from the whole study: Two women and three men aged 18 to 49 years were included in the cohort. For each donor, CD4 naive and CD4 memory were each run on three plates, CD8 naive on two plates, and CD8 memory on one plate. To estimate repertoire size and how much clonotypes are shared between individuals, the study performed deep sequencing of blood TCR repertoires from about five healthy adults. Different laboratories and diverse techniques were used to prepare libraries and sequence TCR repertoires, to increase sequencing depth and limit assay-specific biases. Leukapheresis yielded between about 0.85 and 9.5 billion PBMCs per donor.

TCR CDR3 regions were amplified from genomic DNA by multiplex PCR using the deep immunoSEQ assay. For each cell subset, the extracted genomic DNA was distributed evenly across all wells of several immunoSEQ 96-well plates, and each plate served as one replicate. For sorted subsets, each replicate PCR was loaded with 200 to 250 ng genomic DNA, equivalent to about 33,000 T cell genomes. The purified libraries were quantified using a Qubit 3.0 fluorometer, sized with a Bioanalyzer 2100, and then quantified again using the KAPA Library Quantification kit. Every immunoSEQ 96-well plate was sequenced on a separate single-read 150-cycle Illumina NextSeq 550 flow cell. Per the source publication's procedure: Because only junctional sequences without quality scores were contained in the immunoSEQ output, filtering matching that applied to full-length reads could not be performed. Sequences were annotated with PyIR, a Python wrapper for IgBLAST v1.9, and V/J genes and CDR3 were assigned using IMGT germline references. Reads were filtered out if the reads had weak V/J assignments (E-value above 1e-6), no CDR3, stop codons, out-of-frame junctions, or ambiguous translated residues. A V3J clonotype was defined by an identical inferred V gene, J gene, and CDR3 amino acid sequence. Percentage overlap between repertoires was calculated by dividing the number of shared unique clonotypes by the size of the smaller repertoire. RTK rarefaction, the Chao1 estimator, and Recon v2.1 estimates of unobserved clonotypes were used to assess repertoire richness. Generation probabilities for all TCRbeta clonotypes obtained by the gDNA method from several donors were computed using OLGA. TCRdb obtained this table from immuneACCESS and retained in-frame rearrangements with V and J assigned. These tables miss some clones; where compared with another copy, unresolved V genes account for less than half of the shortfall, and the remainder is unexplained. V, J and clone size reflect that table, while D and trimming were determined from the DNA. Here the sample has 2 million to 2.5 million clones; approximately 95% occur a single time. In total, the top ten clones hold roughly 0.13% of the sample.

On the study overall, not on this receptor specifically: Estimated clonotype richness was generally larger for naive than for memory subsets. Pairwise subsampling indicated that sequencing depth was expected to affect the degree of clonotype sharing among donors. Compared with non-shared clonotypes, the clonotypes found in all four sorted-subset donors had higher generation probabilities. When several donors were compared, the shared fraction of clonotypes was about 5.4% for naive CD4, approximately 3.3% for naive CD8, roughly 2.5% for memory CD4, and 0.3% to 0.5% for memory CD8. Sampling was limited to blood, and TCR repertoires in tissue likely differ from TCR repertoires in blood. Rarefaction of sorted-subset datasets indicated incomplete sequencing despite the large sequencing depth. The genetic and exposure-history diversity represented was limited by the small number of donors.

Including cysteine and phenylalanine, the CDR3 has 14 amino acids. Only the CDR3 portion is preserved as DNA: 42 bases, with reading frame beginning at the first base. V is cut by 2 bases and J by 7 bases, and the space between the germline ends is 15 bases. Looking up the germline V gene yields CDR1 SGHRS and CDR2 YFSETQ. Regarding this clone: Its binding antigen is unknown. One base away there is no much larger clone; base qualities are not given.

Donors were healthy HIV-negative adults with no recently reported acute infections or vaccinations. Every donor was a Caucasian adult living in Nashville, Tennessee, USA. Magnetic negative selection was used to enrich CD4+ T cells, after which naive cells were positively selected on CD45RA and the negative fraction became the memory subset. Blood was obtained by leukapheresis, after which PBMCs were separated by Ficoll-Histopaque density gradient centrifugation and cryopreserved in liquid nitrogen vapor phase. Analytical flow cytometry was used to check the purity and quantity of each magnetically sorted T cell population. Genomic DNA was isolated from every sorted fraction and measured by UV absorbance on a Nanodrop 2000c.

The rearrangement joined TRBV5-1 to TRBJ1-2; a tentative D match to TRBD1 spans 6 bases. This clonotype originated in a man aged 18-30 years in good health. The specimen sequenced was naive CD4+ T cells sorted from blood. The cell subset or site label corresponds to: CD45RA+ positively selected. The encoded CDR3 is CASSFAGGVIGYTF. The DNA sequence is TGCGCCAGCAGCTTCGCGGGGGGCGTAATTGGCTACACCTTC. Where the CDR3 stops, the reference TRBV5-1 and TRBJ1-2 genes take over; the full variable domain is KAGVTQTPRYLIKTRGQQVTLSCSPISGHRSVSWYQQTPGQGLQFLFEYFSETQRNKGNFPGRFSGRQFSNSRSEMNVSTLELGDSALYLCASSFAGGVIGYTFGSGTRLTVV.